Below, 7 T cell receptor beta chains from the same sample are listed, as sequenced in a study of CD8 T cells in Susac syndrome. Reverse transcription of about 0.5 to 1 ug RNA used random hexamers. TCRdb processed the immunoSEQ multiplex PCR reads anew with MiXCR; each CDR3 protein has one entry. The sample carries 100,000 to 150,000 distinct CDR3 sequences, about 93% recorded once. Sequenced: CD8+ T cells from PBMCs. These receptors were collected from a human donor with Susac syndrome.

V gene TRBV18 combines with J gene TRBJ2-1; D perhaps matches TRBD2 (6 bases). V lost 6 bases and J lost 10, with 19 bases in between. CDR3 length: 14 residues. Germline assignment: CDR1 KGHSH and CDR2 LQKENI. The CDR3 region is CASSPLRGIGEQFF. CDR3 sequence (DNA): TGTGCCAGCTCGCCGTTACGGGGGATTGGAGAGCAGTTCTTC.

The rearrangement joins TRBV28 to TRBJ1-1; D is undetermined. The CDR3 totals 13 residues. CDR1 is MDHEN and CDR2 is SYDVKM in the germline V gene. V shed 6 bases and J shed 0 bases, with 8 bases lying between them. CDR3 protein: CASRNTMNTEAFF. CDR3 DNA: TGTGCCAGCAGAAACACAATGAACACTGAAGCTTTCTTT.

The genes are TRBV12-3 or TRBV12-4 and TRBJ2-2; TRBD1 matches 11 bases. The trim removed 6 bases at V and 4 bases at J, leaving 4 bases unmatched. This CDR3 comprises 15 residues. The CDR3 nucleotides read TGTGCCAGCAGCTTTGGGACAGGGGGCACCGGGGAGCTGTTTTTT. Protein sequence: CASSFGTGGTGELFF.

This clonotype was detected only once. The V gene is TRBV28, the J gene TRBJ1-2, with unresolved D. This CDR3 has 12 residues. Trimming took off 6 bases at V and 8 bases at J, with 13 bases between the two ends. Looked up from germline, CDR1 is MDHEN and CDR2 is SYDVKM. The CDR3 reads CASRTYMQGYTF. DNA for the CDR3: TGTGCCAGCAGGACTTACATGCAGGGCTACACCTTC.

The rearrangement uses TRBV9 and TRBJ1-1; D gene unclear. The V gene lost 4 bases and the J gene lost 3 bases, with 19 bases spanning the gap. The CDR3 contains 16 residues. Germline loops: CDR1 SGDLS, CDR2 YYNGEE. CDR3 in amino acids: CASSPSGRESDTEAFF. The CDR3 DNA reads as TGTGCCAGCAGCCCCTCTGGGCGTGAGTCGGACACTGAAGCTTTCTTT. Filled out from reference TRBV9 and TRBJ1-1, the complete variable domain reads DSGVTQTPKHLITATGQRVTLRCSPRSGDLSVYWYQQSLDQGLQFLIQYYNGEERAKGNILERFSAQQFPDLHSELNLSSLELGDSALYFCASSPSGRESDTEAFFGQGTRLTVV.

This rearrangement joins TRBV6-2 or TRBV6-3 to TRBJ2-1; 9 bases agree with TRBD2. Germline CDR1 MNHEY, CDR2 SVGEGT. CDR3 length: 13 amino acids. V lost 8 bases, J lost 7 bases, and 6 bases stayed unmatched. The CDR3 here is CASGPSGINEQFF. CDR3 nucleotides: TGTGCCAGCGGTCCTAGCGGGATAAATGAGCAGTTCTTC.

This clonotype has only one observation. The chain is built from TRBV9 and TRBJ2-3; the D gene is possibly TRBD2 (5 bases). The CDR3 runs 15 residues. Germline V CDR1 and CDR2: SGDLS, YYNGEE. V gave up 5 bases and J gave up 2 bases, with 15 bases separating them. This chain's CDR3 is CASRRTDYTTDTQYF. DNA for the CDR3: TGTGCCAGCAGGAGGACCGACTATACCACAGATACGCAGTATTTT.